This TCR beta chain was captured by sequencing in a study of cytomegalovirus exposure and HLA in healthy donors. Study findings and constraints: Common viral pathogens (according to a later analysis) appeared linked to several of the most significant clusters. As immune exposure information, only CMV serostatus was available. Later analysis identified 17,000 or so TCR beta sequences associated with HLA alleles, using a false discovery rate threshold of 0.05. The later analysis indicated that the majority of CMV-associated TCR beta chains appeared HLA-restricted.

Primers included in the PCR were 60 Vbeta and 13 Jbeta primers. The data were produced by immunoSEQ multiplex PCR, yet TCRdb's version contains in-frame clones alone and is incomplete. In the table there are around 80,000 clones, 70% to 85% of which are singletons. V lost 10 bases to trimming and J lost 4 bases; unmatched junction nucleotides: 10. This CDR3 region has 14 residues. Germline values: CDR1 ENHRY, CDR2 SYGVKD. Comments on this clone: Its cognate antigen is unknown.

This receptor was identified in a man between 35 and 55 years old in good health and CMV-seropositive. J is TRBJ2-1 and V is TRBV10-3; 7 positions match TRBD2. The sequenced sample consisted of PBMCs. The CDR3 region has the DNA TGTGCCACCCTCTCCAGCGGGGATTACAATGAGCAGTTCTTC. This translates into CATLSSGDYNEQFF.